The 19 T cell receptor beta chains reported below all come from one sample, sequenced in a study of blood T cell repertoires in COVID-19. Measured with immunoSEQ multiplex PCR; TCRdb has only the in-frame clones, and not every one. The repertoire consists of some 140,000 clones, with 81% occurring once and the leading ten covering 8.4%. The specimen sequenced was peripheral blood. These receptors were collected from a woman aged 55-69 years with active or convalescent COVID-19.

The CDR3 spells CASSPTGNHYGYTF. The CDR3 nucleotides are TGTGCCAGCAGCCCGACAGGGAACCACTATGGCTACACCTTC. V and J are TRBV7-2 and TRBJ1-2; 7 nucleotides align to TRBD1. Trimming at V came to 5 bases and at J to 3 bases, leaving 6 bases not matched to a gene. This CDR3 is built from 14 residues. Germline loops: CDR1 SGHTA, CDR2 FQGNSA.

This clone was recorded once. This sequence joins TRBV28 and TRBJ1-1, with D perhaps matching TRBD1 (5 bases). The V gene's germline CDR1 is MDHEN and CDR2 SYDVKM. V shed 4 bases and J shed 5 bases, with 11 bases lying between them. The CDR3 loop spans 13 amino acids. In DNA form, the CDR3 reads TGTGCCAGCAGTTCCCTTGACAGTACTGAAGCTTTCTTT. Protein sequence: CASSSLDSTEAFF.

The chain carries TRBV11-3 and TRBJ2-1, with D tentatively TRBD1 (6 bases). The length of the CDR3 is 13 residues. Germline V gene lookup returns CDR1 SGHNT and CDR2 YENEEA. V shed 4 bases and J shed 2 bases, with 6 bases lying between them. Written as DNA, the CDR3 is TGTGCCAGCAGCTGGGGGCCCTACAATGAGCAGTTCTTC. Translated, it gives CASSWGPYNEQFF.

This sequence joins TRBV6-5 and TRBJ1-5, with D perhaps matching TRBD1 (6 bases). The CDR3 has 13 residues. Germline V gives CDR1 MNHEY, CDR2 SVGAGI. V shed 6 bases and J shed 3 bases, with 9 bases lying between them. The CDR3 sequence: CASRTGNNQPQHF. CDR3 DNA: TGTGCCAGCAGAACAGGGAACAATCAGCCCCAGCATTTT.

The rearrangement links TRBV28 to TRBJ1-5; D remains ambiguous. Trimming cost V 1 base and J 1 base, with 5 bases left between them. The CDR3 length is 14 residues. In germline, CDR1 is MDHEN, CDR2 SYDVKM. The CDR3 sequence is CASSLYESNQPQHF. The CDR3 coding sequence is TGTGCCAGCAGTTTATATGAGAGCAATCAGCCCCAGCATTTT.

The CDR3 region has the DNA TGTGCCAGCAGTTTGAGCACCCAAGAGACCCAGTACTTC. Translated, it gives CASSLSTQETQYF. The chain employs TRBV12-3 or TRBV12-4 and TRBJ2-5, with D unclear. V lost 3 bases to trimming and J lost 1 base, with 6 bases between them. This CDR3 region has 13 residues.

Comment on this clone: This same CDR3 is encoded by further DNA sequences in the sample. The V and J genes are TRBV3-1 (or the pseudogene TRBV3-2) and TRBJ2-5, with D maybe TRBD2 (6 bases). The CDR3 is 15 amino acids. Trimming pared 1 base from V and 1 base from J, leaving 10 bases between. Germline CDR1 LGHDT, CDR2 YNNKEL (reference sequence). CDR3 residues: CASSQGLAFQETQYF. CDR3 bases: TGTGCCAGCAGCCAAGGGCTAGCGTTCCAAGAGACCCAGTACTTC.

The V and J genes are TRBV9 and TRBJ1-2; D gene uncertain. CDR1 and CDR2 (germline): SGDLS, YYNGEE. The CDR3 totals 16 residues. Trimming removed 0 bases at V and 5 bases at J, with 17 bases between. Written as DNA, the CDR3 is TGTGCCAGCAGCGTAGGTTCGGGGTGGGCCCAGTATGGCTACACCTTC. It yields the protein CASSVGSGWAQYGYTF.

The rearrangement links TRBV7-9 to TRBJ2-1; TRBD1 matches at 8 bases. The CDR3 runs to 16 residues. J gave up 6 bases and V 4 bases, and 11 bases lay outside the gene matches. Germline CDR1 SEHNR, CDR2 FQNEAQ (reference sequence). As DNA, the CDR3 is TGTGCCAGCAGCTCAGAAGGACAGGGTGGGAGCAATGAGCAGTTCTTC. It encodes CASSSEGQGGSNEQFF. Using reference TRBV7-9 and TRBJ2-1 for the parts outside the CDR3, the full variable domain is DTGVSQNPRHKITKRGQNVTFRCDPISEHNRLYWYRQTLGQGPEFLTYFQNEAQLEKSRLLSDRFSAERPKGSFSTLEIQRTEQGDSAMYLCASSSEGQGGSNEQFFGPGTRLTVL.

This sequence joins TRBV19 and TRBJ1-6; 10 nucleotides align to TRBD1. The CDR3 loop spans 14 amino acids. Germline V lookup: CDR1 LNHDA, CDR2 SQIVND (reference sequence). With 3 bases clipped from V and 11 bases from J, the junction kept 4 bases outside the gene matches. CDR3 loop: CASSIPDRGTPLHF. CDR3 nucleotide sequence: TGTGCCAGTAGTATTCCGGACAGGGGGACACCCCTCCACTTT. The whole variable domain, filled in from reference TRBV19 and TRBJ1-6, reads DGGITQSPKYLFRKEGQNVTLSCEQNLNHDAMYWYRQDPGQGLRLIYYSQIVNDFQKGDIAEGYSVSREKKESFPLTVTSAQKNPTAFYLCASSIPDRGTPLHFGNGTRLTVT.

The chain links TRBV18 to TRBJ2-7; D may be TRBD2 (6 bases). V lost 2 bases and J lost 3, with 11 bases in between. The CDR3 consists of 14 residues. The germline V gene has CDR1 KGHSH and CDR2 LQKENI. CDR3 residues: CASSPSGGFYEQYV. The CDR3 region has the DNA TGTGCCAGCTCACCATCCGGGGGTTTCTACGAGCAGTACGTC.

J is TRBJ2-2 and V is TRBV5-1; a possible D gene is TRBD1 (5 bases). This CDR3 has 15 amino acids. The V end lost 0 bases, the J end lost 3 bases, and 9 bases lay between the germline ends. Germline V CDR1 and CDR2: SGHRS, YFSETQ. The CDR3 here is CASSLAGKDTGELFF. The CDR3 nucleotides are TGCGCCAGCAGCTTGGCAGGGAAGGACACCGGGGAGCTGTTTTTT.

This clone was seen a few times. The CDR3 bases are TGTGCCAGTAGTATTAATGGGCAGGGGGGCAATCAGCCCCAGCATTTT. Encoded protein: CASSINGQGGNQPQHF. The chain employs TRBV19 and TRBJ1-5, with 7 positions matching TRBD1. V was pared by 3 bases and J by 2 bases, with 7 bases of the junction left unmatched. Germline V gives CDR1 LNHDA, CDR2 SQIVND (reference sequence). The CDR3 runs 16 residues.

The rearrangement uses TRBV4-3 and TRBJ2-1; 11 bases match TRBD2. The trim removed 4 bases at V and 8 bases at J, leaving 7 bases unmatched. Germline V gene sequence: CDR1 LGHNA, CDR2 YSLEER. The CDR3 covers 15 residues. CDR3 DNA sequence: TGCGCCAGCAGCCGCATACTAGCGGGAGTCCATGAGCAGTTCTTC. As protein: CASSRILAGVHEQFF.

The CDR3 region is CASSTAGTGSTGELFF. As DNA, the CDR3 is TGTGCCAGCAGCACCGCCGGGACAGGGAGCACCGGGGAGCTGTTTTTT. The chain combines TRBV7-9 with TRBJ2-2, with TRBD1 matching over 9 bases. Germline V lookup: CDR1 SEHNR, CDR2 FQNEAQ (reference sequence). V lost 5 bases to trimming and J lost 4 bases; unmatched junction nucleotides: 8. This CDR3 spans 16 amino acids.

This chain links TRBV4-1 with TRBJ1-1; a possible D gene is TRBD1 (5 bases). The CDR3 runs to 13 residues. The germline V gene encodes CDR1 MGHRA and CDR2 YSYEKL. V was pared by 5 bases and J by 7 bases, with 14 bases between. Written as DNA, the CDR3 is TGCGCCAGCAGCACCCGACAGACAGATGAAGCTTTCTTT. Protein: CASSTRQTDEAFF.

This clone was seen only once. This chain connects TRBV11-3 to TRBJ2-5; TRBD2 matches 9 bases. V lost 6 bases, J lost 5 bases, and 10 bases stayed unmatched. Germline CDR1 is SGHNT and CDR2 is YENEEA. This CDR3 has 15 amino acids. CDR3 DNA sequence: TGTGCCAGCAGTCGTCGCGGGGGGGCCGGTGAGACCCAGTACTTC. As protein: CASSRRGGAGETQYF.

The chain carries TRBV24-1 and TRBJ2-6; no clear D gene. CDR3 length: 12 amino acids. V dropped 4 bases and J dropped 5 bases, with 2 bases sitting between them. The germline CDR1 and CDR2 sequences are KGHDR and SFDVKD. For the CDR3, the DNA is TGTGCCACCAGTGACAGGGCCAACGTCCTGACTTTC. It yields the protein CATSDRANVLTF.

V and J are TRBV27 and TRBJ1-1; a possible D gene is TRBD1 (6 bases). Germline CDR1 and CDR2: MNHEY and SMNVEV (reference sequence). Trimming pared 5 bases from V and 4 bases from J, leaving 17 bases between. This CDR3 comprises 15 residues. In DNA, the CDR3 is TGTGCCAGCAGTGCGCTTAGGGGGTGGGCCACTGAAGCTTTCTTT. Protein product: CASSALRGWATEAFF.